These 18 T cell receptor beta chains share one sample of origin, sequenced in a study of vaccination effects on CD4 cells after COVID-19 (dated by TCRdb to the early 2020s). These TCRs are of unknown antigen specificity. In the ViraFEST assay, PBMC were stimulated with viral peptide pools, and TCR sequencing was then used to find antigen-specific CD4+ T cell clonotypes based on their expansion. After approximately 11 days of culture, CD4+ T cells were isolated with the EasySep CD4+ T cell isolation kit. The absence of prior SARS-CoV-2 infection in healthy vaccine recipients was confirmed by negative nucleocapsid antibodies before and after vaccination. Receptor libraries were prepared by the immunoSEQ multiplex PCR assay. What TCRdb holds here is the immuneACCESS table cut down to in-frame rearrangements. Part of the clones is not present; checked against another copy, under half of the missing clones reflect an unresolved V gene, and the others are unexplained. This sample lists tens of thousands of clones; more than 65% were detected once. About 3% of the sample belongs to the ten largest clones.

The sequences come from CD4+ T cells from PBMCs cultured with HCoV-NL63 spike peptides, collected before COVID-19 vaccination. The sample's cell subset or site label, decoded: HCoV-NL63 spike overlapping peptide pool stimulation. The receptors were gathered from a human donor who received a COVID-19 vaccine.

The rearrangement links TRBV2 to TRBJ1-6; D is undetermined. Deletions cut 4 bases from V and 0 bases from J, with 7 bases between. The CDR3 covers 15 residues. Germline V gene data show CDR1 as SNHLY and CDR2 as FYNNEI. The DNA for the CDR3 is TGTGCCAGCAGTGGTGCGAGCTCCTATAATTCACCCCTCCACTTT. This codes for CASSGASSYNSPLHF.

The V gene is TRBV18, the J gene TRBJ1-3; tentative D call: TRBD1 (5 bases). The germline V gene encodes CDR1 KGHSH and CDR2 LQKENI. This CDR3 contains 16 residues. V lost 1 base and J lost 0, with 10 bases in between. The CDR3 loop reads CASSPQGSSSGNTIYF. The CDR3 DNA is TGTGCCAGCTCACCACAGGGGTCTAGCTCTGGAAACACCATATATTTT.

This clone was counted only a few times. The chain carries TRBV5-6 and TRBJ2-4; D is possibly TRBD1 (6 bases). The germline V gene has CDR1 SGHDT and CDR2 YYEEEE. Trimming took 4 bases from V and 1 from J, leaving 9 bases between them. There are 14 residues in the CDR3. CDR3 region: CASSLTGAKNIQYF. In DNA, the CDR3 is TGTGCCAGCAGCCTCACAGGGGCCAAAAACATTCAGTACTTC.

For this clone: One end of the junction is discordant with germline, which a read error may explain. The chain combines TRBV20-1 with TRBJ1-1; no firm D call. The V gene's germline CDR1 is DFQATT and CDR2 SNEGSKA (reference sequence). The CDR3 runs 11 residues. The CDR3, as DNA: TGCAGTGCTATCTCAAACGCTGAAACTTTCTTT. Translated: CSAISNAETFF.

This clone has only a few counts. This chain joins TRBV2 and TRBJ1-4, with 8 bases fitting TRBD1. V shed 8 bases and J 5 bases; nucleotides not matched to a gene: 7. CDR1 SNHLY and CDR2 FYNNEI come from the germline V gene. This CDR3 spans 14 amino acids. The DNA of the CDR3 is TGTGCCAGCGAACGGGACAGGTCGAATGAAAAACTGTTTTTT. Translated, it gives CASERDRSNEKLFF.

DNA of the CDR3: TGTGCCTGGAGGGACAGGGGGCGAGGAGAGACCCAGTACTTC. Translated, it gives CAWRDRGRGETQYF. The chain is built from TRBV30 and TRBJ2-5, with TRBD1 matching 11 bases. The CDR3 spans 14 residues. Germline V lookup: CDR1 GTSNPN, CDR2 SVGIG (reference sequence). J lost 4 bases, V lost 3 bases, and 4 bases had no gene match.

The rearrangement joins TRBV5-1 to TRBJ1-5; D remains ambiguous. The V end was cut by 0 bases, the J end by 3 bases, with 4 bases between. The germline CDR1 and CDR2 sequences are SGHRS and YFSETQ. There are 13 residues in the CDR3. The CDR3 DNA reads TGCGCCAGCAGCTTGGGGAACAATCAGCCCCAGCATTTT. Translated, it gives CASSLGNNQPQHF.

The chain links TRBV28 to TRBJ2-3; 7 positions match TRBD1. CDR3 length: 13 residues. Losses at the gene ends were 5 bases for V and 5 bases for J; bases not matched to a gene: 4. The germline V gene encodes CDR1 MDHEN and CDR2 SYDVKM. CDR3 loop: CASSLRTGDTQYF. The CDR3 DNA reads as TGTGCCAGCAGTCTTAGGACAGGAGATACGCAGTATTTT.

This chain uses TRBV3-1 (or the pseudogene TRBV3-2) with TRBJ1-6; TRBD1 matches at 10 bases. Germline-derived CDR1 and CDR2 are LGHDT and YNNKEL (reference sequence). The length of the CDR3 is 14 residues. Trimming removed 6 bases from V and 9 bases from J; junction bases left unmatched: 5. The CDR3 bases are TGTGCCAGCAGGCTGACAGGGGGCACTTCACCCCTCCACTTT. It encodes CASRLTGGTSPLHF.

The chain links TRBV5-6 to TRBJ1-5, with TRBD1 matching 8 bases. Per the germline V gene, CDR1 is SGHDT and CDR2 is YYEEEE. This CDR3 has 16 residues. The junction had 8 bases not matched to a gene; V was cut back by 3 bases and J by 3 bases. CDR3 nucleotide sequence: TGTGCCAGCAGCTACTGGGACAGGCCAGACAATCAGCCCCAGCATTTT. This encodes CASSYWDRPDNQPQHF.

Only a few counts were recorded for this clone. The V and J genes are TRBV29-1 and TRBJ1-1; weak D call: TRBD1 (5 bases). The germline V gene has CDR1 SQVTM and CDR2 ANQGSEA. Between the trimmed V and J ends, which lost 1 base and 5 bases, there was a span of 11 bases. This CDR3 has 13 amino acids. The CDR3 is CSVEVTEGTEAFF. Here the CDR3 DNA reads TGCAGCGTTGAAGTGACAGAGGGGACTGAAGCTTTCTTT.

The chain is built from TRBV7-2 and TRBJ2-3; 8 bases match TRBD1. V lost 5 bases to trimming and J lost 3 bases; unmatched junction nucleotides: 4. The CDR3 contains 14 residues. Per the germline V gene, CDR1 is SGHTA and CDR2 is FQGNSA. The CDR3 nucleotides read TGTGCCAGCAGCCCGGACAGGGAAACAGATACGCAGTATTTT. Translating gives CASSPDRETDTQYF.

The CDR3 DNA is TGTGCCAGACCCGGGACAGGGGGTTGCGGGGCCAACGTCCTGACTTTC. It yields the protein CARPGTGGCGANVLTF. The rearrangement links TRBV9 to TRBJ2-6, with 11 bases identical to TRBD1. The J segment lost 4 bases and the V segment lost 8 bases, leaving 8 bases of the junction unmatched. Germline values: CDR1 SGDLS, CDR2 YYNGEE. The length of the CDR3 is 16 residues.

This clone was recorded a few times. V usage is TRBV7-2 and J usage is TRBJ2-3; D gene uncertain. Trimming shortened V by 5 bases and J by 4 bases, and 10 bases separated the two germline ends. Germline V gives CDR1 SGHTA, CDR2 FQGNSA. This CDR3 has 13 amino acids. CDR3 amino acids: CASSLLRADTQYF. The CDR3 coding sequence is TGTGCCAGCAGCCTCCTTCGGGCAGATACGCAGTATTTT. Full variable domain (rest looked up from reference TRBV7-2 and TRBJ2-3): GAGVSQSPSNKVTEKGKDVELRCDPISGHTALYWYRQSLGQGLEFLIYFQGNSAPDKSGLPSDRFSAERTGGSVSTLTIQRTQQEDSAVYLCASSLLRADTQYFGPGTRLTVL.

The chain is built from TRBV4-1 and TRBJ2-1; 10 nucleotides align to TRBD1. The CDR3 is 14 amino acids. Losses at the gene ends were 1 base for V and 12 bases for J; bases not matched to a gene: 6. Germline-derived CDR1 and CDR2 are MGHRA and YSYEKL. The CDR3 DNA reads TGCGCCAGCAGCCAAGGTGACAGGGGGCGCCTGCAGTTCTTC. Its translation is CASSQGDRGRLQFF.

The CDR3 reads CASSLGLQQETQYF. Written as DNA, the CDR3 is TGTGCCAGCAGCCTAGGACTACAGCAAGAGACCCAGTACTTC. The gene calls are TRBV5-4 and TRBJ2-5, with a tentative D call TRBD2 (6 bases). Germline CDR1 SGHNT, CDR2 YYREEE (reference sequence). The CDR3 is 14 residues long. The ends were cut back, 4 bases at V and 2 bases at J, with 12 bases in the middle.

This clone was detected once. The chain carries TRBV4-1 and TRBJ1-1, with D perhaps matching TRBD1 (6 bases). There are 15 residues in the CDR3. The germline V gene encodes CDR1 MGHRA and CDR2 YSYEKL. V lost 3 bases to trimming and J lost 3 bases, with 14 bases between them. CDR3 residues: CASSHQSYRDTEAFF. The CDR3 DNA is TGCGCCAGCAGCCACCAGAGCTACAGGGACACTGAAGCTTTCTTT.

The chain carries TRBV7-3 and TRBJ2-2; D may match TRBD1 or TRBD2 (5 bases each). The CDR3 is made up of 14 amino acids. In germline, CDR1 is SGHTA, CDR2 FQGTGA. Trimming removed 3 bases from V and 4 bases from J, with 9 bases in between. The CDR3 DNA sequence: TGTGCCAGCAGCTTTCTCGGGACCACCGGGGAGCTGTTTTTT. Its protein product is CASSFLGTTGELFF.